This T cell receptor beta chain came from a study of shared clonotypes between healthy human individuals. When replicate PCRs were run on unsorted PBMC, they used around 0.3 ug DNA, around 30,000 T cell genomes. Data came from immunoSEQ multiplex PCR; TCRdb stores just in-frame clones and leaves some out. The sample shows about 480,000 clones, roughly 85% of them seen only once. All donors were Caucasian adults living in Nashville, Tennessee. Unsorted samples relied on tens of millions of PBMCs, which served as the source of genomic DNA. The CDR3 has 17 amino acids. Germline assignment: CDR1 ENHRY and CDR2 SYGVKD. Germline trimming cut 3 bases from V and 3 bases from J; bases unmatched to any gene: 9. About this clone: The antigen is unknown.

Findings and limits, study-wide: Genetic and exposure-history diversity was limited by the few donors.

The chain combines TRBV10-3 with TRBJ2-3; 10 bases align to TRBD2. The sequencing input was PBMCs. This TCR came from a woman between 40 and 50 years old in good health. Some clones in this sample may be carry-over from other donors' samples. In nucleotides, the CDR3 is TGTGCCATCAGTGACTGGGCTAGCGGGAGAGGTACAGATACGCAGTATTTT. This sequence encodes CAISDWASGRGTDTQYF.